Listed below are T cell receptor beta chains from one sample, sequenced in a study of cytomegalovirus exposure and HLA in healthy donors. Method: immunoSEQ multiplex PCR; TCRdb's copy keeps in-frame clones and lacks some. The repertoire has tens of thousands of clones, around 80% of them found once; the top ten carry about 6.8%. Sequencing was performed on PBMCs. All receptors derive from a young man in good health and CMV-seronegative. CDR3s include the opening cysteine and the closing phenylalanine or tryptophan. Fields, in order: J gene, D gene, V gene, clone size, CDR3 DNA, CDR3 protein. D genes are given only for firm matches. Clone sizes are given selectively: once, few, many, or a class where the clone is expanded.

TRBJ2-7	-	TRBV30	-	TGTGCCTGGAGAGTCCGGGAATTCTCCTACGAGCAGTACTTC	CAWRVREFSYEQYF
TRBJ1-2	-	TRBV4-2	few	TGTGCCAGCAGCCAAGACTATAACTTGGGCAGTTATGGCTACACCTTC	CASSQDYNLGSYGYTF
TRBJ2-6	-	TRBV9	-	TGTGCCAGCAGCGTATTCAGCTCTGGGGCCAACGTCCTGACTTTC	CASSVFSSGANVLTF
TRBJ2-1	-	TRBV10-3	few	TGTGCCATCAGTGAAGACTGGAACACCTACAATGAGCAGTTCTTC	CAISEDWNTYNEQFF
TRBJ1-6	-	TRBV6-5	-	TGTGCCAGCAGCGACTCAGGGTTTAGTAATTCACCCCTCCACTTT	CASSDSGFSNSPLHF
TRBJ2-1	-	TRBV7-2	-	TGTGCCAGCAGCTTTACAGGCGTACTCTCCTACAATGAGCAGTTCTTC	CASSFTGVLSYNEQFF
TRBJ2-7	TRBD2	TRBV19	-	TGTGCCAGTAGTATAGCCGCTAGCGGGACGTACGAGCAGTACTTC	CASSIAASGTYEQYF
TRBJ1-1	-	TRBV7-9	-	TGTGCCAGCAGCCCTCTAGGGGGTGGGACCGCCACTGAAGCTTTCTTT	CASSPLGGGTATEAFF
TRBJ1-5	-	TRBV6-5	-	TGTGCCAGCAGTAAAAATCGGTGGCAGCCCCAGCATTTT	CASSKNRWQPQHF
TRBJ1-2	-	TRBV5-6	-	TGTGCCAGCAGCCGTCTTGACAGCAACTATGGCTACACCTTC	CASSRLDSNYGYTF
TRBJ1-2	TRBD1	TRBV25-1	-	TGTGCCAGCAGTGAATATCAGGGGGCAGGATATGGCTATACCTTC	CASSEYQGAGYGYTF
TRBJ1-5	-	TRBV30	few	TGTGCCTTCGCTAGATGGGGGGATCAGCCCCAGCATTTT	CAFARWGDQPQHF
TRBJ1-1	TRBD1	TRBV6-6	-	TGTGCCAGCAGTTACCCAAAGGGACAGGGGGCATCTGAAGCTTTCTTT	CASSYPKGQGASEAFF
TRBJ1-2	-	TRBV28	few	TGTGCCACCTCATTCCAGGGCTACACCTTC	CATSFQGYTF
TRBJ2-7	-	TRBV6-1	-	TGTGCCAGCAGTGCCCTAGCGTTGACCTACGAGCAGTACTTC	CASSALALTYEQYF
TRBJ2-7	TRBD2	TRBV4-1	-	TGCGCCAGCAGCCAAGGAAGGGCTAGCGGGAGGAACGAGCAGTACTTC	CASSQGRASGRNEQYF
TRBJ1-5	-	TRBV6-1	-	TGTGCCAGCAGTGAGCCGGAGCAGCTAAATCAGCCCCAGCATTTT	CASSEPEQLNQPQHF
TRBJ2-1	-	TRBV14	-	TGTGCCAGCAGCCAAGAGCGGGGAGTCTACAATGAGCAGTTCTTC	CASSQERGVYNEQFF
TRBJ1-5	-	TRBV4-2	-	TGTGCCAGCAGCCCCACAAGTGGAGGGATGAATCAGCCCCAGCATTTT	CASSPTSGGMNQPQHF
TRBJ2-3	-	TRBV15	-	TGTGCCACCAGCAGAGATCTCGGGGGGCTTAGCACAGATACGCAGTATTTT	CATSRDLGGLSTDTQYF
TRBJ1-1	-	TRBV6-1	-	TGTGCCAGCAGTACCCGGACAGCCATGAACACTGAAGCTTTCTTT	CASSTRTAMNTEAFF
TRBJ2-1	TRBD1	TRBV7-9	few	TGTGCCAGCAGCTCGAGGTCAGGGGGCTTTAACAATGAGCAGTTCTTC	CASSSRSGGFNNEQFF
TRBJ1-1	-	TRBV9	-	TGTGCCAGCAGCGTCGGGGGGGGGCGGACTGAAGCTTTCTTT	CASSVGGGRTEAFF
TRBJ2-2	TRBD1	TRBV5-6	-	TGTGCCAGCAGCCCTCATCCGGTGGGGACAGGGAACACCGGGGAGCTGTTTTTT	CASSPHPVGTGNTGELFF
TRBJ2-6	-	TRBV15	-	TGTGCCACCAGCTTCACACCCTCTGGGGCCAACGTCCCGACTTTC	CATSFTPSGANVPTF
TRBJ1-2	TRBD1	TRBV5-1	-	TGCGCCAGCAGCTTGGAGGGGACAGTCAACTATGGCTACACCTTC	CASSLEGTVNYGYTF
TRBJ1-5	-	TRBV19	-	TGTGCCACCCGCTCCCATGTAGACAGTTGGGAAAATCAGCCCCAGCATTTT	CATRSHVDSWENQPQHF
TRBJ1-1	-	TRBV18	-	TGTGCCAGCTCACTATATGACAAGAACACTGAAGCTTTCTTT	CASSLYDKNTEAFF
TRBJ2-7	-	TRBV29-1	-	TGCAGCGCGGAACACGGGGGAGTAGGCGAGCAGTACTTC	CSAEHGGVGEQYF
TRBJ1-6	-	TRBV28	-	TGTGCCAGCAGTCCGGACACCCACGTCAGTTCACCCCTCCACTTT	CASSPDTHVSSPLHF
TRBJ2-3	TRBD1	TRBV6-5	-	TGTGCCAGCAGTGGGGACAGGGAAAGACCAGATACGCAGTATTTT	CASSGDRERPDTQYF
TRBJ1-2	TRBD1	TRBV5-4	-	TGTGCCAGCAGCGGACAGGGGAGAACTAACTATGGCTACACCTTC	CASSGQGRTNYGYTF
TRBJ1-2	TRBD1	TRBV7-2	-	TGTGCCAGCAGGCCAGACAGGGCTCTACGCGAGGCTAACTATGGCTACACCTTC	CASRPDRALREANYGYTF
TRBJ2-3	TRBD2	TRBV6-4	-	TGTGCCAGCAGTGACTCGGCGGGAGGGGCAGATACGCAGTATTTT	CASSDSAGGADTQYF
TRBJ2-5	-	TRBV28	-	TGTGCCAGCAGTTTAAGGAGCGGCGCAGGGACCCAGTACTTC	CASSLRSGAGTQYF
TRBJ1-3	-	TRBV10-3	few	TGTGCCATCAAAGAGAGCTCTGGAAACACCATATATTTT	CAIKESSGNTIYF
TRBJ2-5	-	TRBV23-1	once	TGCGCCAGCAGACTTGCCTCACTCCCCACAGGTCTCCAAGAGACCCAGTACTTC	CASRLASLPTGLQETQYF
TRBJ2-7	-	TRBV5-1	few	TGCGCCAGCAGCAGGACAGCCGCCAACGAGCAGTACTTC	CASSRTAANEQYF
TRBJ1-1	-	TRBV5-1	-	TGCGCCAGCAGCTTGGTAACAGGGTCGCGCACTGAAGCTTTCTTT	CASSLVTGSRTEAFF
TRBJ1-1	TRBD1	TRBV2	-	TGTGCCAGCAGTCAAACCCTACAGGGGGCGAGCACTGAAGCTTTCTTT	CASSQTLQGASTEAFF
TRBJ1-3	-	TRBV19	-	TGTGCCAGTAGCTCAACCGGTACGGCTGGAAACACCATATATTTT	CASSSTGTAGNTIYF
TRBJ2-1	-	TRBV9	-	TGTGCCAGCAGCGGCGGGGGCCGCTCCTACAATGAGCAGTTCTTC	CASSGGGRSYNEQFF